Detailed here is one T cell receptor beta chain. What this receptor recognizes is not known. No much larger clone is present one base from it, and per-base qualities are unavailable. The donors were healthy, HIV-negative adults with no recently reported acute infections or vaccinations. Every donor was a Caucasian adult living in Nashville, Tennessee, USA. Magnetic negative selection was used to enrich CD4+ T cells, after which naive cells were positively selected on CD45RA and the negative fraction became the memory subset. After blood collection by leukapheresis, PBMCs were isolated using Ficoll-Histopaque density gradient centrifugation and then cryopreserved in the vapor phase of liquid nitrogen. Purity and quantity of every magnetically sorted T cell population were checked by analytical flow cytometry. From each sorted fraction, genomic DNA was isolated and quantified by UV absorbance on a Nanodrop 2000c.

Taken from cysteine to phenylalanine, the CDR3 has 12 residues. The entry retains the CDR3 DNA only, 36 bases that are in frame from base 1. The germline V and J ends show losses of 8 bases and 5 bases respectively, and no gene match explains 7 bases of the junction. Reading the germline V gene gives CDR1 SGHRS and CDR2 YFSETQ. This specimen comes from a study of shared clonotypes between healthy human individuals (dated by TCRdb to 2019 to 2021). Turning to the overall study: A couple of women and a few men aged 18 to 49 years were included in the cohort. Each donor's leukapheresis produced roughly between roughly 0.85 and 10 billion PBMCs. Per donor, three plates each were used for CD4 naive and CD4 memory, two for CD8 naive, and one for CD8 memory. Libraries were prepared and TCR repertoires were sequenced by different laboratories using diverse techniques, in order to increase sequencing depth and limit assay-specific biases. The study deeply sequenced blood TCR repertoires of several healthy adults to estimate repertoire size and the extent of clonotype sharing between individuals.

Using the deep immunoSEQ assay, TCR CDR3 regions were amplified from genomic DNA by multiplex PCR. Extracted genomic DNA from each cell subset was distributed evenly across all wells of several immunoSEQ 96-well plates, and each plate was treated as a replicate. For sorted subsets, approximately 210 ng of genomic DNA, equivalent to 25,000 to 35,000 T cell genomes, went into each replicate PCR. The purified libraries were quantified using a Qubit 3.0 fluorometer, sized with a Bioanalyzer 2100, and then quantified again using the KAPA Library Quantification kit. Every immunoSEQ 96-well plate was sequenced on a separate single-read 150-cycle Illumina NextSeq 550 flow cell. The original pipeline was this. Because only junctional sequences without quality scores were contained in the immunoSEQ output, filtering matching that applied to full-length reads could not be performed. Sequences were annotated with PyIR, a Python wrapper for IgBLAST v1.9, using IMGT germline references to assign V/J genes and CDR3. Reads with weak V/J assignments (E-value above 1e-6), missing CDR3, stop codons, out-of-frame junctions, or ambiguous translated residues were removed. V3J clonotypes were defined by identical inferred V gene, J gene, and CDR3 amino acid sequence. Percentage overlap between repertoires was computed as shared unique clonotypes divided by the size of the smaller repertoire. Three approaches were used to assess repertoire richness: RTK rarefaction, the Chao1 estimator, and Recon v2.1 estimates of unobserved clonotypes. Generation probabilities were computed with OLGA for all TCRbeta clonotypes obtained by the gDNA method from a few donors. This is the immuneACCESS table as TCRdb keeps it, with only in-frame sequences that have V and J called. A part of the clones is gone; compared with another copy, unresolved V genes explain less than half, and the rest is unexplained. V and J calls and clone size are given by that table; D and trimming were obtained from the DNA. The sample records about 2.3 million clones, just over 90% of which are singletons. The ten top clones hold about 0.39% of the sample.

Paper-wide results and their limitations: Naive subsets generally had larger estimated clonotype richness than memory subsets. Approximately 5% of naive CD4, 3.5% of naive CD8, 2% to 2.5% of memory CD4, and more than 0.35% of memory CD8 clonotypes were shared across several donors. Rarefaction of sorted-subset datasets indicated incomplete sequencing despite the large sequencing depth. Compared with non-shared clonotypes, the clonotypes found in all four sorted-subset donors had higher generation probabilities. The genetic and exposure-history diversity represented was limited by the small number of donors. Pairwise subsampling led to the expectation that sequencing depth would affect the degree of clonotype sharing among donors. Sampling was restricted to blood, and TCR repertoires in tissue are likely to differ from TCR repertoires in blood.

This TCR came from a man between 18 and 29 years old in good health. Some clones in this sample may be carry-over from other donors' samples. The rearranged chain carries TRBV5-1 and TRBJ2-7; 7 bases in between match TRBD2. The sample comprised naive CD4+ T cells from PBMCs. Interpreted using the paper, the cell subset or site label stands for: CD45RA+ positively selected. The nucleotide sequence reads TGCGCCAGTCGGGGGGAAGGAGACGAGCAGTACTTC. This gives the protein CASRGEGDEQYF.